This paragraph reports one TCR beta chain. This clone was seen only once. Its antigen is currently not known. Within one base of it there is no much larger clone, and no base qualities were kept. Clipping removes 2 bases from V and 10 bases from J, with 8 as the unmatched junction base count. CDR1 and CDR2 were assigned from the germline V gene (reference sequence) as WNHNN and SYGVQD. The CDR3 covers 15 residues, taking in both the cysteine and the phenylalanine. The kept DNA is CDR3 alone, 45 bases in frame from the first base. In total, around 600 healthy bone marrow donors made up the cohort. At the time of sampling, all cohort members were nominally healthy, though unrecorded immune exposures were likely present. The donor tested CMV seropositive and was one of the 289 seropositive cohort members. A peripheral blood sample was collected from each donor, and TCR beta sequencing was performed on peripheral blood mononuclear cells. The Qiagen DNeasy Blood Extraction Kit was used to extract genomic DNA from the blood cell samples.

These data are taken from a study of cytomegalovirus exposure and HLA in healthy donors (dated by TCRdb to the late 2010s). Study-level background: An earlier analysis of a few hundred of the donors reported under 300 Gb of sequence data and roughly 120 million unique TCR beta sequences obtained from about 200 million T cells. The study profiled the T cell repertoires of about 720 subjects by immunosequencing and related them to cytomegalovirus serostatus. Genome-wide SNP genotypes for about three fifths of the roughly 670 donors were used in a later genetic analysis, which treated that subset as a discovery cohort. Every discovery cohort repertoire had been produced on one sequencing platform. Typing coverage differed by locus: A, B, C, DRB1 and DQB1 were typed in roughly 620-630 donors, DQA1 in 500 to 550, DPA1 in 600 to 610, and DPB1 in just under 490. Roughly 5 DR-DQ haplotypes were handled as single units for association and clustering, since linkage in the cohort was strong. Rather than using new phenotypic data, the later analysis identified candidate immune exposures from TCR beta sequences and from how often those sequences occurred across donors. To predict cytomegalovirus infection status, the study brought together high-throughput TCR immunosequencing, statistical association of individual TCRs with disease status, and machine learning. Both class I and class II loci were covered by HLA typing, at four-digit resolution. A later analysis re-examined previously published TCR beta repertoires from 610 or so donors and added high-resolution HLA genotyping to investigate patterns of TCR occurrence. The study aimed to test whether cataloging public T cell receptors could reveal signatures of past pathogen exposure. Roughly 290 gigabases of sequencing data and roughly 81 million unique TCR sequences made up an early release that covered 500 to 700 HLA-typed donors. To decide whether each TCR beta V gene segment behaved as functional or pseudogenic, an earlier analysis of 587 of the donors relied on high-throughput TCR beta sequencing. Among the roughly 390 genotyped donors, about 85% belonged to the genetic ancestry cluster associated with self-reported Caucasian donors. A separate validation cohort of 90 to 150 different subjects was used in addition to the 666-subject first cohort. On average, roughly 200,000 unique TCR beta nucleotide sequences were sequenced per donor among some 420 genotyped donors of the cohort, with around 19% of those sequences being non-productive. Donor age, sex, ethnicity and CMV serostatus were compiled together with the repertoire data. Broad study findings and their caveats: According to a later analysis, TCR association rates differed among HLA loci, with DRB1 alleles showing the most associated TCRs and HLA-C alleles showing the fewest. A few of the identified cytomegalovirus-associated TCR beta chains were confirmed in vitro to be specific for cytomegalovirus antigens. In this cohort, only TCR beta chains were sequenced, and detectable features were limited by the absence of alpha or paired-chain data. In a later analysis, most CMV-associated TCR beta chains were found to appear HLA-restricted, with HLA associations seemingly driven largely by CMV exposure. A later genetic analysis associated a missense DCLRE1C variant with V-gene and J-gene trimming of TCR beta chains, and an independent cohort replicated the association. A further reported finding was that TCR beta sequences accurately predicted the HLA-A and HLA-B alleles for most subjects in the first cohort. In a later analysis, around 17,000 TCR beta sequences were associated with specific HLA alleles at a false discovery rate of 0.05. Most TCR sequences were seen in very few donors, while some public TCRs were found in many individuals. Linkage disequilibrium might explain the correlated functional status among segregating V segments, but an unknown experimental factor could not be ruled out. For the cohort, immune exposure information was limited to CMV serostatus. In the study, around 160 TCR beta chains were listed as associated with cytomegalovirus. A later analysis found that HLA-associated TCR beta chains were more clonally expanded and had lower generation probabilities than equally common non-associated chains. Because counts were too low, about 15 rarely observed V segments, including chromosome 9 orphons, were left out of the earlier analysis of 500 to 750 of the donors. It was suggested by the authors that the approach could potentially be generalized to other disease states and immunological phenotypes. In an earlier analysis of roughly 560 of the donors, most TCR beta V segments were observed in productive rearrangements about 87% or about 30% of the time, broadly matching IMGT annotations. Roughly uniform sequencing depth across donors was assumed in presence/absence analyses, although this assumption may not hold. According to a later genetic analysis, donors in an Asian-associated ancestry cluster had fewer N-insertions in productive TCRs than the approximately 700-donor mean. A group of highly shared sequence variants was considered likely to be a technical artifact of the sequencing pipeline. Several of the top co-occurrence clusters appeared to be linked to parvovirus B19, influenza, CMV and Epstein-Barr virus, according to a later analysis. Because some donors lacked HLA typing at each locus, the association tests relied only on the typed subset. The 87-base-pair reads could not distinguish some IMGT-functional V segments, including TRBV6-2 and TRBV6-3, so those segments were excluded. Cytomegalovirus status was reported to be diagnosed by the classifier with high specificity and sensitivity in both the original and validation cohorts. When HLA alleles, especially DR and DQ, strongly co-occurred, attributing TCR associations to individual alleles was difficult.

Library preparation employed the immunoSEQ multiplex PCR assay. The multiplex PCR relied on a mix of 60 forward primers for TCR Vbeta segments and 13 reverse primers for TCR Jbeta segments. Amplification of the CDR3 region of rearranged TCR beta genes was performed with a multiplex PCR assay on genomic DNA. The amplified TCR beta libraries were sequenced on the Illumina HiSeq System as 87-base-pair reads. The source study handled its data this way. In a later analysis, 80 million or so unique TCR beta chains were counted across the roughly 610 repertoires, and roughly 11 million of these chains were shared by at least two donors. Raw reads were error-corrected and collapsed into unique sequences by a nearest-neighbor algorithm in which closely related sequences were merged to remove PCR and sequencing errors. CDR3 sequences were aligned to IMGT reference sequences to assign V, D and J gene segments. For a sequence to be retained, at least a six-nucleotide match to both a V gene segment and a J gene segment was required. Rearrangements were classified as productive when the CDR3 lacked stop codons and remained in frame with V and J, and all other rearrangements were classified as non-productive. CDR3 was defined by IMGT convention, running from the second conserved V-encoded cysteine to the conserved J-encoded phenylalanine. The earlier analysis of 500 to 750 of the donors excluded any sequence lacking an unambiguous match to a single V gene segment. In an earlier analysis of around 590 of the donors, a V segment was called functional when productive rearrangements were above 56.7%, and segregating when the standard deviation between donors exceeded 5%. A statistical classification framework was built for diagnosing cytomegalovirus status from the catalog of TCR beta chain sequences. In a later analysis, TCR nucleotide sequences were compared against IMGT/GENE-DB human TR gene sequences so that V and J genes could be assigned. Using the TCRdist pipeline, a later analysis assigned CDR3 sequences along with most-parsimonious VDJ recombination scenarios. A later analysis defined each TCR beta chain by its CDR3 amino acid sequence plus V-gene family, and excluded reads lacking a unique V-gene family. As a way to deal with suspected cross-contamination and a sequencing artifact, a later analysis dropped 450 to 600 nucleotide sequences that were highly shared and had low generation probability. In a later analysis, a clonal expansion index for each public chain was calculated from normalized within-repertoire ranks of inferred template counts. A later analysis computed generation probabilities with a VDJ recombination model fitted to out-of-frame rearrangements, and checked the results against IGoR. A later analysis scored TCR-TCR, TCR-HLA and TCR-CMV co-occurrence with hypergeometric tests, applying a repertoire-size bias correction to TCR pairs. In a later analysis, false discovery rates were estimated by permuting HLA or CMV assignments 20 times. In a later analysis, co-occurring TCRs were grouped using DBSCAN, with TCRdist sequence similarity added in when clustering inside HLA-allele-positive subsets. Repertoires with fewer than 30,000 or more than 120,000 public chains, plus five repertoires with anomalous nucleotide sharing, were excluded from co-occurrence clustering. Held by TCRdb, this immuneACCESS table contains in-frame sequences only and omits some clones. Under half of the omission traces to an unresolved V gene where checked; the cause of the rest is unknown. From that table come the V and J calls and clone size; the DNA was used to work out D and trimming. This sample lists roughly 55,000 clones; 65% to 80% were detected once. Of the sample, approximately 35% falls within the top ten clones.

The sequenced sample consisted of PBMCs. This receptor was identified in a man aged 35 to 55 in good health and CMV-seropositive. Here the chain combines TRBV10-1 and TRBJ2-2; TRBD2 aligns with 9 central bases. Here is the DNA: TGCGCCAGCAGTGAGGGAGGCGGGGGGGCCCCGGAGCTGTTTTTT. Translated, it gives CASSEGGGGAPELFF.